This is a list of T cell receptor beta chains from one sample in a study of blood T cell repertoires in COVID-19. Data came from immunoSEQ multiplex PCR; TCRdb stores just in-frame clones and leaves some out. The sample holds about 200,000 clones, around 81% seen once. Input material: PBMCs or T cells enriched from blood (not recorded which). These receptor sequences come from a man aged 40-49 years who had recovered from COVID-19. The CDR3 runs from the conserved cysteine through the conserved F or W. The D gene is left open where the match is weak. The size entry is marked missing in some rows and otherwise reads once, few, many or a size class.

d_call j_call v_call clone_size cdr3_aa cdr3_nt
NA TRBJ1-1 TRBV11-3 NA CASSGETNTEAFF TGTGCCAGTTCAGGGGAGACGAACACTGAAGCTTTCTTT
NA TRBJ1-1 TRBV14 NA CASSQGGRAEAFF TGTGCCAGCAGCCAAGGAGGCAGGGCTGAAGCTTTCTTT
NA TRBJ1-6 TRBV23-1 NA CATTGGFYSPLHF TGCGCCACTACTGGGGGGTTTTATTCACCCCTCCACTTT
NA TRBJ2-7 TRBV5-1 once CASSLDYWGAYEQYF TGCGCCAGCAGCTTGGATTATTGGGGGGCCTACGAGCAGTACTTC
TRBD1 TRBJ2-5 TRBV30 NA CAWGTGGKGNQYF TGTGCCTGGGGGACAGGGGGCAAGGGGAACCAGTACTTC
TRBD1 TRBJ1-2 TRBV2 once CASTPDREGGYTF TGTGCCAGCACCCCAGACAGGGAAGGTGGCTACACCTTC
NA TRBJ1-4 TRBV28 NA CASISGAANEKLFF TGTGCCAGCATTTCAGGGGCGGCTAATGAAAAACTGTTTTTT
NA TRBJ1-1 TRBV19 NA CASNLALEAFF TGTGCCAGTAATTTAGCCCTGGAAGCTTTCTTT
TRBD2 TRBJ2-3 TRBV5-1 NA CASRALAGRQGDTQYF TGCGCCAGCAGGGCGCTAGCGGGGCGGCAGGGAGATACGCAGTATTTT
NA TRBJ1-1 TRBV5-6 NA CASSLGRANTEAFF TGTGCCAGCAGCTTAGGGCGGGCGAACACTGAAGCTTTCTTT
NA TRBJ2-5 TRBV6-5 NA CASSYSRLPQETQYF TGTGCCAGCAGTTACTCGAGACTCCCCCAAGAGACCCAGTACTTC
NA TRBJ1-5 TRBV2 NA CASSVSEYQPQHF TGTGCCAGCAGTGTATCGGAGTATCAGCCCCAGCATTTT
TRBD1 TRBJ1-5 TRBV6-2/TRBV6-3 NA CASSYKGQGFNQPQHF TGTGCCAGCAGTTACAAGGGACAGGGTTTCAATCAGCCCCAGCATTTT
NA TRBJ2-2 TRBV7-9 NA CASRVSEAGELFF TGTGCCAGCAGGGTTAGCGAGGCCGGGGAGCTGTTTTTT
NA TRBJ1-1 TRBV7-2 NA CASSLVGDITHMNTEAFF TGTGCCAGCAGCTTAGTGGGAGACATTACCCACATGAACACTGAAGCTTTCTTT
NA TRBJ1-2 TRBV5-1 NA CASSSSGAGYGYTF TGCGCCAGCAGCTCCTCTGGGGCCGGCTATGGCTACACCTTC
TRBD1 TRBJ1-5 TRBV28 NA CASSLSRGNQPQHF TGTGCCAGCAGTTTATCCAGGGGGAATCAGCCCCAGCATTTT
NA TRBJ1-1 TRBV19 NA CASSLGRMNTEAFF TGTGCCAGTAGTTTAGGCAGGATGAACACTGAAGCTTTCTTT
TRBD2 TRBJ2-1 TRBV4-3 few CASSQELGGLGSNEQFF TGCGCCAGCAGCCAAGAATTAGGGGGACTAGGGAGCAATGAGCAGTTCTTC
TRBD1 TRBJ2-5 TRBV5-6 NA CASSSTGTGFQETQYF TGTGCCAGCAGCTCAACCGGGACAGGGTTCCAAGAGACCCAGTACTTC
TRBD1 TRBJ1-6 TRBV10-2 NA CASSAQGANYNSPLHF TGCGCCAGCAGCGCACAGGGGGCAAACTATAATTCACCCCTCCACTTT
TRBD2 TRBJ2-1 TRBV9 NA CASSVSGRARSNEQFF TGTGCCAGCAGCGTTTCCGGGAGGGCTAGGTCCAATGAGCAGTTCTTC
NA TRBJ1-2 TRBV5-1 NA CASSPSGDYGYTF TGCGCCAGCAGCCCGAGCGGAGACTATGGCTACACCTTC
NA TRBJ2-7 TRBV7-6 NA CASSLEGTSQQYF TGTGCCAGCAGCTTAGAGGGGACTTCCCAACAGTACTTC
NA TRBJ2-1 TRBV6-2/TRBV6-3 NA CASSFRVYNEQFF TGTGCCAGCAGTTTCAGGGTTTACAATGAGCAGTTCTTC
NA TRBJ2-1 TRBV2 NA CASSGGPPNSYNEQFF TGTGCCAGCAGTGGGGGGCCTCCGAACAGCTACAATGAGCAGTTCTTC
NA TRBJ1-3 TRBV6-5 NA CASSFHSGNTIYF TGTGCCAGCAGTTTTCATTCCGGAAACACCATATATTTT